These 22 T cell receptor beta chains were all obtained from the same sample, sequenced in a study of blood T cell repertoires in COVID-19. The repertoire was sequenced with immunoSEQ multiplex PCR; TCRdb's copy has only in-frame clones and lacks some. The table has around 150,000 clones, 90% seen once. Sequencing input: peripheral blood. Receptor source: a man aged 60 to 69 with active or convalescent COVID-19.

This chain links TRBV10-3 with TRBJ1-1; tentatively, D is TRBD1 (5 bases). Per the germline V gene, CDR1 is ENHRY and CDR2 is SYGVKD. The length of the CDR3 is 12 residues. V lost 8 bases and J lost 7, with 14 bases in between. The CDR3 protein is CAIWGGSGEAFF. The DNA of the CDR3 is TGTGCCATCTGGGGGGGATCAGGTGAAGCTTTCTTT.

The chain employs TRBV7-8 and TRBJ2-3, with 7 bases fitting TRBD1. The CDR3 has 16 residues. V was pared by 5 bases and J by 1 base, with 9 bases of the junction left unmatched. The germline gives CDR1 SGHVS, CDR2 FQNEAQ. CDR3 sequence: CASSEYRGRGTDTQYF. In nucleotides, the CDR3 is TGTGCCAGCAGCGAATACAGGGGTCGGGGCACAGATACGCAGTATTTT.

V usage is TRBV2 and J usage is TRBJ2-7; TRBD1 might be the D (6 bases). The CDR3 runs 13 residues. V gave up 8 bases and J gave up 7 bases, with 18 bases separating them. Germline V gene data show CDR1 as SNHLY and CDR2 as FYNNEI. The CDR3 reads CASLQGATWEQYF. The DNA of the CDR3 is TGTGCCAGCCTACAGGGCGCCACCTGGGAGCAGTACTTC.

This CDR3 is CASSQAGQGVEKLFF. The CDR3 DNA sequence: TGCGCCAGCAGCCAAGCGGGACAGGGGGTGGAAAAACTGTTTTTT. The rearrangement links TRBV4-1 to TRBJ1-4; 11 bases map to TRBD1. Germline V gives CDR1 MGHRA, CDR2 YSYEKL. This CDR3 comprises 15 residues. V was clipped by 1 base and J by 8 bases; unmatched bases: 3.

This rearrangement joins TRBV6-6 to TRBJ2-5, with D maybe TRBD1 (5 bases). Germline lookup yields CDR1 MNHNY and CDR2 SVGAGI (reference sequence). The V end was cut by 0 bases, the J end by 2 bases, with 10 bases between. The CDR3 consists of 15 residues. The CDR3 coding sequence is TGTGCCAGCAGTTACTCGAGACAGACACAAGAGACCCAGTACTTC. Translated, it gives CASSYSRQTQETQYF.

The V and J genes are TRBV19 and TRBJ1-4; 9 nucleotides align to TRBD1. The CDR3 covers 13 residues. Trimming removed 9 bases from V and 7 bases from J; junction bases left unmatched: 6. The germline V gene encodes CDR1 LNHDA and CDR2 SQIVND (reference sequence). The CDR3 sequence is CASTGQGGEKLFF. CDR3 nucleotide sequence: TGTGCCAGCACGGGACAGGGAGGTGAAAAACTGTTTTTT.

V usage is TRBV4-2 and J usage is TRBJ1-4; the match to TRBD1 covers 11 bases. This CDR3 is built from 18 residues. Trimming removed 1 base from V and 0 bases from J; junction bases left unmatched: 4. Per germline, CDR1 LGHNA and CDR2 YNFKEQ. The CDR3 protein is CASSQAGTGGSTNEKLFF. The CDR3 DNA follows: TGTGCCAGCAGCCAAGCCGGGACAGGGGGTTCAACTAATGAAAAACTGTTTTTT.

The gene calls are TRBV10-1 and TRBJ1-2, with a tentative D call TRBD1 (6 bases). CDR1 is WNHNN and CDR2 is SYGVQD in the germline V gene (reference sequence). V lost 6 bases and J lost 3, with 11 bases in between. The CDR3 totals 13 residues. CDR3 nucleotides: TGCGCCAGCAGCCCAGGGGTCGACTATGGCTACACCTTC. It is translated as CASSPGVDYGYTF.

The V and J genes are TRBV7-2 and TRBJ2-2; unclear D gene. Germline V gives CDR1 SGHTA, CDR2 FQGNSA. Trimming shortened V by 4 bases and J by 4 bases, and 7 bases separated the two germline ends. CDR3 length equals 13 residues. As DNA, the CDR3 is TGTGCCAGCAGCTCCCGGAGCACCGGGGAGCTGTTTTTT. Translating it yields CASSSRSTGELFF. The whole variable domain, remainder taken from reference TRBV7-2 and TRBJ2-2, is GAGVSQSPSNKVTEKGKDVELRCDPISGHTALYWYRQSLGQGLEFLIYFQGNSAPDKSGLPSDRFSAERTGGSVSTLTIQRTQQEDSAVYLCASSSRSTGELFFGEGSRLTVL.

This chain joins TRBV5-1 and TRBJ1-1; D is unresolved. V was pared by 4 bases and J by 4 bases, with 14 bases between. The CDR3 sequence is 14 residues long. Germline CDR1 is SGHRS and CDR2 is YFSETQ. CDR3 amino acids: CASSPKSSVTEAFF. The CDR3 DNA follows: TGCGCCAGCAGCCCTAAGTCTTCCGTCACTGAAGCTTTCTTT. The full variable domain, with the rest looked up from reference TRBV5-1 and TRBJ1-1, is KAGVTQTPRYLIKTRGQQVTLSCSPISGHRSVSWYQQTPGQGLQFLFEYFSETQRNKGNFPGRFSGRQFSNSRSEMNVSTLELGDSALYLCASSPKSSVTEAFFGQGTRLTVV.

This chain joins TRBV30 and TRBJ2-7; 7 bases are shared with TRBD1. Germline CDR1 reads GTSNPN; CDR2 reads SVGIG (reference sequence). The CDR3 has 11 residues. The V segment lost 5 bases and the J segment 7 bases; nucleotides outside the gene matches: 5. This CDR3 is CAWGRGWEQYF. The DNA for the CDR3 is TGTGCCTGGGGCAGGGGGTGGGAGCAGTACTTC.

The genes are TRBV3-1 (or the pseudogene TRBV3-2) and TRBJ1-6, with 8 bases identical to TRBD1. CDR3 size: 18 residues. V shed 4 bases, J shed 0 bases, and the junction held 8 bases outside the gene matches. The germline V gene has CDR1 LGHDT and CDR2 YNNKEL (reference sequence). For the CDR3, the DNA is TGTGCCAGCAGCCGAGCGGGACAGGAGAGCTCCTATAATTCACCCCTCCACTTT. It codes for CASSRAGQESSYNSPLHF.

A few counts support this clone. The rearrangement links TRBV5-6 to TRBJ1-1, with a weak D call TRBD1 (5 bases). Looked up from germline, CDR1 is SGHDT and CDR2 is YYEEEE. The ends were cut back, 2 bases at V and 0 bases at J, with 5 bases in the middle. There are 13 residues in the CDR3. In nucleotides, the CDR3 is TGTGCCAGCAGCTTCAGGGTGAACACTGAAGCTTTCTTT. This translates into CASSFRVNTEAFF.

The V and J genes are TRBV7-8 and TRBJ2-7; TRBD1 agrees at 7 bases. The CDR3 extends over 18 amino acids. V trimming: 1 base; J trimming: 0 bases; junction bases outside the gene matches: 12. Germline V gene lookup returns CDR1 SGHVS and CDR2 FQNEAQ. The CDR3: CASSLEGVGTDSSYEQYF. In nucleotides, the CDR3 is TGTGCCAGCAGCTTAGAAGGGGTTGGGACAGACAGCTCCTACGAGCAGTACTTC.

The rearrangement uses TRBV6-5 and TRBJ2-7, with D perhaps matching TRBD2 (6 bases). Germline assignment: CDR1 MNHEY and CDR2 SVGAGI. Trimming shortened V by 3 bases and J by 6 bases, and 9 bases separated the two germline ends. This CDR3 is built from 12 residues. As DNA, the CDR3 is TGTGCCAGCAGTTATGGAGGGTCCGAGCAGTACTTC. Protein sequence: CASSYGGSEQYF.

The gene calls are TRBV5-4 and TRBJ2-1; TRBD2 agrees at 7 bases. The CDR3 contains 15 residues. Looked up from germline, CDR1 is SGHNT and CDR2 is YYREEE (reference sequence). The V segment lost 0 bases and the J segment 3 bases; nucleotides outside the gene matches: 3. CDR3 loop: CASSLELANYNEQFF. DNA of the CDR3: TGTGCCAGCAGCTTGGAACTAGCGAACTACAATGAGCAGTTCTTC.

The V and J genes are TRBV10-3 and TRBJ1-5; 11 nucleotides align to TRBD1. Germline assignment: CDR1 ENHRY and CDR2 SYGVKD. The CDR3 loop spans 17 amino acids. V dropped 3 bases and J dropped 4; count of bases not matched to a gene: 8. For the CDR3, the DNA is TGTGCCATCAGTGACCCACTGGGACAGGGGGAAAATCAGCCCCAGCATTTT. Encoded protein: CAISDPLGQGENQPQHF.

CDR3 amino acids: CASSEEGEANYGYTF. The CDR3 DNA reads TGTGCCAGCAGTGAAGAAGGGGAAGCTAACTATGGCTACACCTTC. The rearrangement joins TRBV6-1 to TRBJ1-2, with D perhaps matching TRBD1 (5 bases). CDR3 size: 15 residues. From germline, CDR1 is MNHNS and CDR2 SASEGT. Between the trimmed V and J ends, which lost 1 base and 0 bases, there was a span of 9 bases.

Turning to this clone: In the same sample, other DNA sequences code for this CDR3. This sequence joins TRBV5-1 and TRBJ2-7, with 11 bases that match TRBD2. This CDR3 spans 14 amino acids. V shed 3 bases, J shed 3 bases, and the junction held 2 bases outside the gene matches. Germline CDR1 reads SGHRS; CDR2 reads YFSETQ. Here the CDR3 reads CASSSGTSGYEQYF. The DNA for the CDR3 is TGCGCCAGCAGCTCGGGGACTAGCGGCTACGAGCAGTACTTC.

In DNA, the CDR3 is TGTGCCAGCAGCGTAGCGGGACAGGGTCTAAACATTCAGTACTTC. Protein product: CASSVAGQGLNIQYF. The chain links TRBV9 to TRBJ2-4; 9 bases line up with TRBD1. The CDR3 totals 15 residues. V shed 0 bases, J shed 6 bases, and the junction held 4 bases outside the gene matches. CDR1 and CDR2 from the germline V gene are SGDLS and YYNGEE.

V gene TRBV11-2 combines with J gene TRBJ2-1; D gene ambiguous. This CDR3 is 13 amino acids long. CDR1 and CDR2 from the germline V gene are SGHAT and FQNNGV. Trimming left V 5 bases short and J 9 bases short, with 14 bases between. The CDR3 here is CASSLLRAGEQFF. The CDR3 DNA is TGTGCCAGCAGCCTACTACGAGCCGGTGAGCAGTTCTTC.

The rearrangement uses TRBV4-2 and TRBJ2-4; maybe TRBD1 (6 bases). V dropped 3 bases and J dropped 0 bases, with 18 bases sitting between them. The length of the CDR3 is 18 residues. Germline CDR1 reads LGHNA; CDR2 reads YNFKEQ. The CDR3 spells CASSHHRTDPLAKNIQYF. The CDR3 DNA reads TGTGCCAGCAGCCACCATAGGACAGACCCGCTAGCCAAAAACATTCAGTACTTC.